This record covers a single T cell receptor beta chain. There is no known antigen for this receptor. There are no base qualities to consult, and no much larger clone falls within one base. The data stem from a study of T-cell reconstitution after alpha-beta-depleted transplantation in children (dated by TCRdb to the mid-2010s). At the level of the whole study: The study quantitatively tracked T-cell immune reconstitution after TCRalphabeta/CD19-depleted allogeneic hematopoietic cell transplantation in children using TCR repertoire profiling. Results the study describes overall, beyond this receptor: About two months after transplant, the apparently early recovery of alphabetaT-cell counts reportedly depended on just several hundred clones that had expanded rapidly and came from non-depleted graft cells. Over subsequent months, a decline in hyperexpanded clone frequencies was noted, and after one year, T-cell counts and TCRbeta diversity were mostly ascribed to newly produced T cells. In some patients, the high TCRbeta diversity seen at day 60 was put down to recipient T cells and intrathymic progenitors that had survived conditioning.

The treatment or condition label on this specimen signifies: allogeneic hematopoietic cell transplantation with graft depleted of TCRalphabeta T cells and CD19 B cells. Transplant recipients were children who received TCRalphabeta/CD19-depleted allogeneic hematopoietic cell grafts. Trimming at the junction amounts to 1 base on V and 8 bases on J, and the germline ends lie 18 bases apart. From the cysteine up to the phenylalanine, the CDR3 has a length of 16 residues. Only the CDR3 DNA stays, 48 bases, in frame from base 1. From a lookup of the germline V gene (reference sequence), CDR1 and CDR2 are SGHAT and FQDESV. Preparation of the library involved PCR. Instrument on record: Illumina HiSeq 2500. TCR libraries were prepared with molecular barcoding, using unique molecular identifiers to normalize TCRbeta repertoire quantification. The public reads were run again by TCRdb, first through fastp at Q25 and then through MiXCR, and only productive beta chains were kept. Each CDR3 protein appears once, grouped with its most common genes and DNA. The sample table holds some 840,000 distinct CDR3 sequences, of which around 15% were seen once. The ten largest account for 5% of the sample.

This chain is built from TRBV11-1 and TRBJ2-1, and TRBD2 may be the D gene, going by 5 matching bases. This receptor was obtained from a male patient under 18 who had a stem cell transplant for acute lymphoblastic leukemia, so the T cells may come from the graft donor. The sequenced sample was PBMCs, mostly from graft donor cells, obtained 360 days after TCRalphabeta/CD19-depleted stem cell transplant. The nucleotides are TGTGCCAGCAGCTTAGGCGCTCTTTGGGGAGTAGATGAGCAGTTCTTC. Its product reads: CASSLGALWGVDEQFF.